The entry below describes one TCR beta chain. The data originate from a study of cytomegalovirus exposure and HLA in healthy donors. Primers for the PCR totalled 60 Vbeta and 13 Jbeta. Method: immunoSEQ multiplex PCR; TCRdb's copy keeps in-frame clones and lacks some. The table includes around 90,000 clones, 78% detected once. Per the germline V gene, CDR1 is SGHDN and CDR2 is FVKESK. Between the trimmed V and J ends, which lost 0 bases and 0 bases, there was a span of 9 bases. CDR3 length: 15 residues. The rearrangement links TRBV14 to TRBJ2-7; D not certain. This TCR derives from a woman aged 40 to 55 in good health and CMV-seronegative. Sequenced input: PBMCs. The chain's CDR3 is CASSQESLPSYEQYF. The CDR3 bases are TGTGCCAGCAGCCAAGAGAGCCTACCCTCCTACGAGCAGTACTTC.